This TCR beta chain was obtained from a study of pediatric ulcerative colitis. The diagnostic colonoscopy in ulcerative colitis patients preceded any immunosuppressive treatment. On this clone: The antigen remains undetermined.

The CDR3 spans 15 residues. Germline V gene sequence: CDR1 SGHDN, CDR2 FVKESK. V was trimmed by 4 bases and J by 0 bases, leaving 12 bases between them. Up to 500,000 reads were sequenced per sample. Using immunoSEQ multiplex PCR, the repertoire was profiled, and TCRdb retains in-frame clones only, with some absent. The sample includes tens of thousands of clones, roughly nine tenths of them seen just once. Broader study findings: Clonal expansions reduced rectal repertoire diversity in acute severe colitis.

The sequence was obtained from a boy aged 5 to 17 with severe ulcerative colitis. The specimen sequenced was blood. The chain recombines TRBV14 with TRBJ2-5; D is possibly TRBD1 or TRBD2 (6 bases each). CDR3 nucleotides: TGTGCCAGCAGCCCTATCGGGGGCTACCAAGAGACCCAGTACTTC. This gives the protein CASSPIGGYQETQYF.